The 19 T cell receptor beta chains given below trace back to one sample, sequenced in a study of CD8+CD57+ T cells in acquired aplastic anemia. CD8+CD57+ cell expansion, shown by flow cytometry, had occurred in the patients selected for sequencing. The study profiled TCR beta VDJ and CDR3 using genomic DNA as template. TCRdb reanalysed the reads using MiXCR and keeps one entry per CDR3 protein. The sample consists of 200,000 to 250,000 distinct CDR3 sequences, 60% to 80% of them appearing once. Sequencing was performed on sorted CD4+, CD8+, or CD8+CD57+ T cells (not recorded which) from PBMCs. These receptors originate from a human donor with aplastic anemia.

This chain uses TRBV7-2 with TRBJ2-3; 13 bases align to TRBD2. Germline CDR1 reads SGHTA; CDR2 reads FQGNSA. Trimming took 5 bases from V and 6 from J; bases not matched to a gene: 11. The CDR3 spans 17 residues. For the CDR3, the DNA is TGTGCCAGCAGCCCTCAAGTACTAGCGGGAGGGGGGGATACGCAGTATTTT. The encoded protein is CASSPQVLAGGGDTQYF.

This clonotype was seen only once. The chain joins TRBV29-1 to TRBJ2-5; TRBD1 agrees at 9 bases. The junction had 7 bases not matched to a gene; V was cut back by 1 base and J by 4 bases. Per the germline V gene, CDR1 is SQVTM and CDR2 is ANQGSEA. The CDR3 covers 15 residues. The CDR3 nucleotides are TGCAGCGTTGAAGGGGGACAGGGTACGGGAGAGACCCAGTACTTC. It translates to CSVEGGQGTGETQYF.

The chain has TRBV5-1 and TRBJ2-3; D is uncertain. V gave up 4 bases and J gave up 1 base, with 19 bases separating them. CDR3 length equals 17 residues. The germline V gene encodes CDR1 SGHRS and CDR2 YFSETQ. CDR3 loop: CASSQETMVSGTDTQYF. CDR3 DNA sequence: TGCGCCAGCAGCCAAGAAACAATGGTTTCTGGCACAGATACGCAGTATTTT.

The CDR3 here is CASATGGSYQPQHF. The CDR3 coding sequence is TGTGCCAGTGCGACAGGGGGCAGTTATCAGCCCCAGCATTTT. The rearrangement links TRBV19 to TRBJ1-5; 10 bases fit TRBD1. Per the germline V gene, CDR1 is LNHDA and CDR2 is SQIVND (reference sequence). CDR3 length: 14 amino acids. The V gene end was trimmed by 8 bases and the J gene end by 5 bases; junction bases not matched to a gene: 6.

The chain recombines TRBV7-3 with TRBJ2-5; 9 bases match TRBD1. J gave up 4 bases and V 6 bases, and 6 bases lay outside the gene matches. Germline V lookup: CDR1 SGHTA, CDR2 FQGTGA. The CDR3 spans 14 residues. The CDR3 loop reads CASSRDRAAETQYF. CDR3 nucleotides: TGTGCCAGCAGTCGGGACAGGGCAGCAGAGACCCAGTACTTC.

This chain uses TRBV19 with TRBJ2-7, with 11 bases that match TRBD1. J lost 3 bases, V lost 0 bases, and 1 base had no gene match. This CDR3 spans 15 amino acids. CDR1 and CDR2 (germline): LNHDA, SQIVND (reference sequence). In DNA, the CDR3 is TGTGCCAGTAGTATAGAGGGACAGGGGGTCTACGAGCAGTACTTC. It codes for CASSIEGQGVYEQYF.

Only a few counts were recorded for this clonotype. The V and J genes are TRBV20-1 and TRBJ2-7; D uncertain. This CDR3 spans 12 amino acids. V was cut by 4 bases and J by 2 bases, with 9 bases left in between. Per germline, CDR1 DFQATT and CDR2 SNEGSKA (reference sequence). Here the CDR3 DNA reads TGCAGTGCTATAAAGGGTGCCTACGAGCAGTACTTC. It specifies CSAIKGAYEQYF.

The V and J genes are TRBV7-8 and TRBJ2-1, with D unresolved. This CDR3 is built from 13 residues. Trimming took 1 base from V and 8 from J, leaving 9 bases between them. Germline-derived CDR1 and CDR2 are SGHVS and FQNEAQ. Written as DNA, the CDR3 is TGTGCCAGCAGCTTAGGGGCAGCAGATGAGCAGTTCTTC. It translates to CASSLGAADEQFF.

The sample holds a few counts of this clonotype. The CDR3 nucleotides read TGTGCCAGCAGCTTAGGACTTCCCCCGGAGACCCAGTACTTC. Translated: CASSLGLPPETQYF. J is TRBJ2-5 and V is TRBV7-2; D remains ambiguous. Germline assignment: CDR1 SGHTA and CDR2 FQGNSA. The CDR3 is 14 residues long. Deletions cut 1 base from V and 5 bases from J, with 11 bases between.

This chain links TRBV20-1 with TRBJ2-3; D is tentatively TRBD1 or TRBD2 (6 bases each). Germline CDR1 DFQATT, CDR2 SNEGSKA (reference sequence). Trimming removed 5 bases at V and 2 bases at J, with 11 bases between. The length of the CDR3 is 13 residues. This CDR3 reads CSAGGGNTDTQYF. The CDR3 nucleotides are TGCAGTGCTGGAGGGGGGAACACAGATACGCAGTATTTT.

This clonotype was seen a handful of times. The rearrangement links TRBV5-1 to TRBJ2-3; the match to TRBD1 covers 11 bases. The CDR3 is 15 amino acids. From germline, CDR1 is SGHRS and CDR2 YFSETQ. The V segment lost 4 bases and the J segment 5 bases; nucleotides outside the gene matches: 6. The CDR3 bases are TGCGCCAGCAGCCAGGGACAGGGGGTAGTAGATACGCAGTATTTT. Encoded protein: CASSQGQGVVDTQYF.

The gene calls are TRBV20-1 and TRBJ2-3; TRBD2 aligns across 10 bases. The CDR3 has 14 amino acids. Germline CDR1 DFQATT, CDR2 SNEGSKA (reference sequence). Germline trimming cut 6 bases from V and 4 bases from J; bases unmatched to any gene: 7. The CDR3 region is CSASSGRAADTQYF. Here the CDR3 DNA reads TGCAGTGCATCGAGCGGGAGGGCCGCAGATACGCAGTATTTT.

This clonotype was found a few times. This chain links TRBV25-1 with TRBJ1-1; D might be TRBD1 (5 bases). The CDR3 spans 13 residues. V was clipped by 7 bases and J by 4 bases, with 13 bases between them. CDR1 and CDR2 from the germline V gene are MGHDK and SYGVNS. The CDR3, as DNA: TGTGCCAGCAACTGGGCAGGGAGCACTGAAGCTTTCTTT. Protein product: CASNWAGSTEAFF.

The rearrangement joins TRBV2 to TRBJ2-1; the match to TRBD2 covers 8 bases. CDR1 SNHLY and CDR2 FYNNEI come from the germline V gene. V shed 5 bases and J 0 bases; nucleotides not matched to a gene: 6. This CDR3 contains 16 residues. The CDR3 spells CASSLDSGVSYNEQFF. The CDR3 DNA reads TGTGCCAGCAGTCTCGATAGCGGGGTCTCCTACAATGAGCAGTTCTTC.

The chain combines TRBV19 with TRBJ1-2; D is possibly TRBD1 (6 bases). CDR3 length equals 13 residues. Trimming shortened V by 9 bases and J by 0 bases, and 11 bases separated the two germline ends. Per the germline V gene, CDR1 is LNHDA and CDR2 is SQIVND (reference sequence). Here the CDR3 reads CASMDRPNYGYTF. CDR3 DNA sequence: TGTGCCAGCATGGACAGACCTAACTATGGCTACACCTTC.

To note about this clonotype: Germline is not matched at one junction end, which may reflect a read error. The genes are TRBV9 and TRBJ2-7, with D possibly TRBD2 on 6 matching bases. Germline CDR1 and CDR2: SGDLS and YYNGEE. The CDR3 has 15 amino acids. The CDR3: CAGSVGSGSSYEQYF. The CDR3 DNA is TGTGCCGGCAGCGTAGGTAGCGGCAGCTCCTACGAGCAGTACTTC.

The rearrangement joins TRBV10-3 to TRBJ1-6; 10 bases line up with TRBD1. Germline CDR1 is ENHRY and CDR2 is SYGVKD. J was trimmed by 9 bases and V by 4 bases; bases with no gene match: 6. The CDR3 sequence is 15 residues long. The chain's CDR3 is CAISAGTGERSPLHF. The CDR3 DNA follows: TGTGCCATCAGTGCTGGGACAGGGGAACGTTCACCCCTCCACTTT.

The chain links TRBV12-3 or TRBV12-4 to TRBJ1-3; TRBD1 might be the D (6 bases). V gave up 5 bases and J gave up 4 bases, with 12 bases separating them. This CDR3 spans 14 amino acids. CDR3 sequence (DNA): TGTGCCAGCAGTGTACGGGACATCGGAAACACCATATATTTT. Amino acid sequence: CASSVRDIGNTIYF.

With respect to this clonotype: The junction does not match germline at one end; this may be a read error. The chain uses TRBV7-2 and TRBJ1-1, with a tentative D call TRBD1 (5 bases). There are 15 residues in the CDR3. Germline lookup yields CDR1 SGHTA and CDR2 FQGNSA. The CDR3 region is CASSLPSGQNTGAFF. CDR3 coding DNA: TGTGCCAGCAGCTTGCCTTCGGGGCAGAACACTGGAGCTTTCTTT. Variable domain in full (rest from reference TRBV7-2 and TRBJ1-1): GAGVSQSPSNKVTEKGKDVELRCDPISGHTALYWYRQSLGQGLEFLIYFQGNSAPDKSGLPSDRFSAERTGGSVSTLTIQRTQQEDSAVYLCASSLPSGQNTGAFFGQGTRLTVV.